These 9 T cell receptor beta chains were all obtained from the same sample, sequenced in a study of T cell responses to AZD1222 COVID-19 vaccine. Sequenced by immunoSEQ multiplex PCR; TCRdb stores in-frame clones only, minus some. The sample has about 180,000 clones, roughly 88% seen once. The starting material was peripheral blood, obtained 28 days after the second AZD1222 dose. The receptors were gathered from an adult who received the AZD1222 COVID-19 vaccine.

This clone was detected only once. The chain carries TRBV18 and TRBJ2-7; D remains unclear. The CDR3 is 13 residues long. Germline CDR1 and CDR2: KGHSH and LQKENI. With 3 bases removed from V and 3 bases from J, the gap between germline ends came to 9 bases. CDR3 nucleotides: TGTGCCAGCTCACCGGACCCGAACTACGAGCAGTACTTC. Translated: CASSPDPNYEQYF.

The rearrangement links TRBV19 to TRBJ1-1; D unresolved. CDR3 size: 13 residues. Germline values: CDR1 LNHDA, CDR2 SQIVND (reference sequence). Between the trimmed V and J ends, which lost 5 bases and 10 bases, there was a span of 17 bases. The CDR3 DNA follows: TGTGCCAGTAGTCCCTCGGGAGACGGGGTAGCTTTCTTT. Its translation is CASSPSGDGVAFF.

This sequence joins TRBV30 and TRBJ2-7, with TRBD1 as a possible D gene (6 bases). The CDR3 is 16 amino acids. Germline V gene data show CDR1 as GTSNPN and CDR2 as SVGIG (reference sequence). The V and J ends lost 4 bases and 2 bases respectively, with 21 bases between them. The CDR3 DNA reads TGTGCCTGGAAAAGGATCGGGGCAGGGGAGCCCTACGAGCAGTACTTC. It is translated as CAWKRIGAGEPYEQYF.

The chain links TRBV19 to TRBJ1-6; D is uncertain. The germline CDR1 and CDR2 sequences are LNHDA and SQIVND (reference sequence). This CDR3 has 11 residues. V was pared by 7 bases and J by 13 bases, with 11 bases between. As DNA, the CDR3 is TGTGCCAGTACCCAGGAAGGGCCCCTCCACTTT. Residues: CASTQEGPLHF.

This sequence joins TRBV19 and TRBJ2-7; TRBD1 agrees at 10 bases. The CDR3 totals 14 residues. Germline trimming cut 3 bases from V and 2 bases from J; bases unmatched to any gene: 1. The germline V gene encodes CDR1 LNHDA and CDR2 SQIVND (reference sequence). The CDR3 region has the DNA TGTGCCAGTAGTATGGGGACAGGGGCCTACGAGCAGTACTTC. Its translation is CASSMGTGAYEQYF.

This clone was counted once. A junction end diverges from the germline sequence, so it may reflect a read error. The V call is TRBV5-1, the J call TRBJ1-4, with a weak D call TRBD1 (5 bases). Looked up from germline, CDR1 is SGHRS and CDR2 is YFSETQ. This CDR3 is 16 amino acids long. The CDR3 is CASSFGGVAAKEKLFF. CDR3 in DNA: TGCGCCAGCAGCTTTGGGGGGGTCGCAGCTAAAGAAAAACTGTTTTTT.

The chain carries TRBV25-1 and TRBJ2-7, with no clear D. The length of the CDR3 is 14 residues. Germline V lookup: CDR1 MGHDK, CDR2 SYGVNS. Trimming removed 1 base at V and 3 bases at J, with 10 bases between. The CDR3 loop is CASSESGQVYEQYF. Here the CDR3 DNA reads TGTGCCAGCAGTGAATCTGGCCAGGTCTACGAGCAGTACTTC.

J is TRBJ1-5 and V is TRBV13; D call uncertain. The V gene lost 6 bases and the J gene lost 3 bases, with 6 bases spanning the gap. The germline V gene has CDR1 PRHDT and CDR2 FYEKMQ (reference sequence). The CDR3 totals 12 residues. CDR3 bases: TGTGCCAGCAGTTACTCCAATCAGCCCCAGCATTTT. Translated: CASSYSNQPQHF.

The CDR3 DNA reads as TGTGCCAGCAGCGTAGAGGCAGGAAGCAGGAACACCGGGGAGCTGTTTTTT. This sequence encodes CASSVEAGSRNTGELFF. The V gene is TRBV9, the J gene TRBJ2-2, with unresolved D. From germline, CDR1 is SGDLS and CDR2 YYNGEE. The V and J ends lost 0 bases and 1 base respectively, with 13 bases between them. The CDR3 consists of 17 residues. Complete variable domain (other parts from reference TRBV9 and TRBJ2-2): DSGVTQTPKHLITATGQRVTLRCSPRSGDLSVYWYQQSLDQGLQFLIQYYNGEERAKGNILERFSAQQFPDLHSELNLSSLELGDSALYFCASSVEAGSRNTGELFFGEGSRLTVL.